Given below is one TCR beta chain in context. There is no known antigen for this receptor. The record has no base qualities; no much larger clone is one base away. Sequences DFQATT (CDR1) and SNEGSKA (CDR2) are obtained from the germline V gene (reference sequence). The junction carries 6 bases between V and J, which are trimmed by 6 bases and 1 base respectively. The CDR3 spans 11 residues, from the cysteine through the phenylalanine. Only CDR3 DNA is held: 33 bases, read in frame from base 1. The sample belongs to a study of OX40 agonist ivuxolimab in advanced cancers. Background for the entire study: Ivuxolimab was an agonistic, fully human IgG2 monoclonal antibody directed against OX40 (CD134), a costimulatory receptor. Intravenous ivuxolimab was administered to patients every 2 weeks at six dose levels: 0.01, 0.1, 0.3, 1.5, 3 and 10 mg/kg. Of the approximately 54 dose-escalation patients, hepatocellular carcinoma was present in about 20, melanoma in roughly 15, renal cell carcinoma in 9 and head and neck cancer in 9. The dose-escalation cohort was over 70% male with a mean age of approximately 60 years, ranging from roughly 23 to 90. Patients were allowed to have had prior anti-PD-1, anti-PD-L1 or anti-CTLA-4 therapy, and more than 30% of the dose-escalation patients had previously received checkpoint inhibitors. Partial responses were achieved by three dose-escalation patients, of whom one had hepatocellular carcinoma and two had cutaneous melanoma. Peripheral TCRbeta sequencing aimed to test whether ivuxolimab altered TCR sequence diversity and caused clonal T-cell expansion. The paper covers the monotherapy dose-escalation part of the phase I ivuxolimab trial, which included N of about 51 patients.

Study-wide findings and limitations: Clonal expansion of both CD4+ and CD8+ blood T cells was observed from baseline to week 6 at doses 0.1 to 3.0 mg/kg. After ivuxolimab, expanded clones were on average more numerous among CD8+ T cells than among CD4+ T cells. Low levels of normalized T-cell clonal expansion were also seen in some nonresponding patients. The antigen specificity of the peripheral T cells that underwent clonal expansion was not determined. In the 0.1-3.0 mg/kg groups, partial responders were among the patients with the lowest normalized peripheral clonal expansion, particularly in CD8+ T cells.

Patients with a history of autoimmune disease or receiving systemic immunosuppression were excluded from the trial. Peripheral blood for TCR sequencing was drawn from every dose cohort at baseline, at cycle 4 day 1 and at cycle 7 day 1. Samples came from an open-label, multicenter, first-in-human phase I dose-escalation trial of ivuxolimab. Adults with locally advanced or metastatic melanoma, renal cell, hepatocellular, or head and neck squamous cell carcinoma were enrolled in the trial. CD4+ and CD8+ T cells were sorted separately from peripheral blood before TCR sequencing. Genomic DNA was isolated from the sorted cells so that the TCRbeta CDR3 region could be sequenced. TCRbeta CDR3 regions were sequenced using the immunoSEQ Assay. What TCRdb holds here is the immuneACCESS table cut down to in-frame rearrangements. Part of the clones is not present; checked against another copy, under half of the missing clones reflect an unresolved V gene, and the others are unexplained. The sample table records some 100,000 clones; more than 85% of these occur just once. Around 3.5% of the sample comes from the top ten.

The sequence was collected from an adult with an advanced solid tumor such as melanoma, head and neck, liver or kidney cancer. The receptor chain draws on TRBV20-1 and TRBJ1-1; the D gene cannot be resolved reliably. Sequences were derived from CD4+ or CD8+ T cells sorted from blood, sampled in a trial of the OX40 agonist ivuxolimab. The CDR3 region: CSAPWNTEAFF. The nucleotide sequence is given as TGCAGTGCCCCATGGAACACTGAAGCTTTCTTT.